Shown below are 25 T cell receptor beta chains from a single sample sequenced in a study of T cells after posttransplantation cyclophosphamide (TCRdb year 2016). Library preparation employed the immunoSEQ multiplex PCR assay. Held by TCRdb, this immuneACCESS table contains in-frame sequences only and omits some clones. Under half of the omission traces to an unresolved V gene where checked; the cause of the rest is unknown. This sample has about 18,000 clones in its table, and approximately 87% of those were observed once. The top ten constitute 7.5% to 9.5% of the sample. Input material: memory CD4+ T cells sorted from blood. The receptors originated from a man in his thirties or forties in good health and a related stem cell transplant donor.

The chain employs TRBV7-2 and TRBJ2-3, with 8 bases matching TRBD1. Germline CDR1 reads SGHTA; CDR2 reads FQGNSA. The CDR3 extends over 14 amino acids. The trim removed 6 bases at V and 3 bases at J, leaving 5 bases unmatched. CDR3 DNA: TGTGCCAGCAGAGGACAGGGATGGACAGATACGCAGTATTTT. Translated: CASRGQGWTDTQYF.

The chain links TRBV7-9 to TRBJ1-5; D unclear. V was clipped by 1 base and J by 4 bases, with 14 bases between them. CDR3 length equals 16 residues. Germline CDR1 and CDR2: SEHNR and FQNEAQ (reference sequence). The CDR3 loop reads CASSLGPLVGNQPQHF. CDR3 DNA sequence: TGTGCCAGCAGCTTAGGGCCCCTAGTAGGTAATCAGCCCCAGCATTTT.

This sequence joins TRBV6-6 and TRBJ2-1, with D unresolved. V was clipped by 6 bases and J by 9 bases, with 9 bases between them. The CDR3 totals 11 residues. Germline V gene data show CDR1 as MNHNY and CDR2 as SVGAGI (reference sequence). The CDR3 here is CASSQRAEQFF. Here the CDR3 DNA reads TGTGCCAGCAGCCAAAGAGCTGAGCAGTTCTTC.

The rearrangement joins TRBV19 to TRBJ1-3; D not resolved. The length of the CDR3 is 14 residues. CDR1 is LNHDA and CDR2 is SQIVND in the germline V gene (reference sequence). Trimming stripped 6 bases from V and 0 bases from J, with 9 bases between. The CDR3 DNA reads TGTGCCAGTAGCTACAGTAACTCTGGAAACACCATATATTTT. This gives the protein CASSYSNSGNTIYF.

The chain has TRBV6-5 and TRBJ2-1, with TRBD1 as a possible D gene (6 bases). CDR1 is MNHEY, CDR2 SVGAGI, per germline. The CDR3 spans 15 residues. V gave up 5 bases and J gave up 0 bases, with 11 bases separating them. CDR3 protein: CASSKQGNSYNEQFF. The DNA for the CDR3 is TGTGCCAGCAGTAAACAGGGAAACTCCTACAATGAGCAGTTCTTC.

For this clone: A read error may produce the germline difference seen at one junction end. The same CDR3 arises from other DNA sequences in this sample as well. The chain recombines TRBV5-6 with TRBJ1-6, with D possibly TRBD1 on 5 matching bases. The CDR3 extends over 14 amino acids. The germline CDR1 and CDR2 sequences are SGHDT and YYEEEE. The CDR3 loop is CASRSRVNNSPLHF. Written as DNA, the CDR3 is TGTGCCAGCAGATCCAGGGTGAATAATTCCCCCCTCCACTTT.

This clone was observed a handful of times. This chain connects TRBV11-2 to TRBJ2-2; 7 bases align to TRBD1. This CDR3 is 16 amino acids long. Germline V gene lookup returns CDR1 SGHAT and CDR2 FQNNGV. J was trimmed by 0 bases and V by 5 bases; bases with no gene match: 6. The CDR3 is CASSLLGGANTGELFF. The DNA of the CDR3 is TGTGCCAGCAGCCTCCTAGGGGGCGCGAACACCGGGGAGCTGTTTTTT.

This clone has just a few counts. The CDR3 DNA reads TGCGCCAGCAGCGACCTAGCGGGGGGGCGGGGCACAGATACGCAGTATTTT. Translated: CASSDLAGGRGTDTQYF. This chain uses TRBV5-1 with TRBJ2-3; 12 bases align to TRBD2. Germline V gene lookup returns CDR1 SGHRS and CDR2 YFSETQ. The CDR3 loop spans 17 amino acids. The ends lost 4 bases at V and 1 base at J; junction bases unmatched: 7.

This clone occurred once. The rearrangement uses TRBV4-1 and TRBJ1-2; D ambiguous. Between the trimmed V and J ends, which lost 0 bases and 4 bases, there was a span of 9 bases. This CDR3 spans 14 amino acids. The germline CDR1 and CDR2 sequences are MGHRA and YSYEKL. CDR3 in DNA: TGCGCCAGCAGCCAAGAAATCGGTGGCTATGGCTACACCTTC. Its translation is CASSQEIGGYGYTF.

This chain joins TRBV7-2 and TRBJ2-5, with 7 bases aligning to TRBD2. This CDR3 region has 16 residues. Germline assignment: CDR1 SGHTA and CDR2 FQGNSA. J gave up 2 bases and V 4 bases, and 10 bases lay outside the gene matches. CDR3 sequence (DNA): TGTGCCAGCAGCTCTTCCCTTGGGGGGGGACAAGAGACCCAGTACTTC. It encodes CASSSSLGGGQETQYF.

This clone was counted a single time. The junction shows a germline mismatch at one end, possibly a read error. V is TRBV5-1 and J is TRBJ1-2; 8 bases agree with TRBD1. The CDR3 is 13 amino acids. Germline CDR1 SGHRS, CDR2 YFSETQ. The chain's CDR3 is CASSPGDRPFTFF. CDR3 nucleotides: TGCGCCAGCAGCCCCGGGGACAGGCCCTTTACCTTCTTC.

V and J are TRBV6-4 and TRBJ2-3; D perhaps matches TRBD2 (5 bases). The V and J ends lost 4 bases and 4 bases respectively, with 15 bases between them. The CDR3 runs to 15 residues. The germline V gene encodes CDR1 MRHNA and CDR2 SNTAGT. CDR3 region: CASSVERETADTQYF. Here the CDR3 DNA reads TGTGCCAGCAGTGTAGAGAGGGAAACCGCAGATACGCAGTATTTT.

CDR3 bases: TGTGCCAGCAGCTTAGATCGTTGGGCCTCCTATGGCTACACCTTC. Translation gives CASSLDRWASYGYTF. This chain connects TRBV7-9 to TRBJ1-2; no clear D. Germline CDR1 SEHNR, CDR2 FQNEAQ (reference sequence). The CDR3 loop spans 15 amino acids. V lost 1 base to trimming and J lost 4 bases, with 13 bases between them.

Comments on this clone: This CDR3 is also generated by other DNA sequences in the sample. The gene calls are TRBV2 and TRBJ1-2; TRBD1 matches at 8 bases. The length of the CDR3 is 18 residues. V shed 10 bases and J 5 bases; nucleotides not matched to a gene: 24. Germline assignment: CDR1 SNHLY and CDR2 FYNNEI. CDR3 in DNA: TGTGCCAAGCGGGGTGATCCGGGACAGGAGTCTTCAGTTTATGGCTACACCTTC. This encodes CAKRGDPGQESSVYGYTF.

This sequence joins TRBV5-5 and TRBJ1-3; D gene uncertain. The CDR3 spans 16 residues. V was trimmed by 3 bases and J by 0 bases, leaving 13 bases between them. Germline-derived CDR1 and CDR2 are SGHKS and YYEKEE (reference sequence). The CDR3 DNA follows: TGTGCCAGCAGCTCGTATCAACAGATCTCTGGAAACACCATATATTTT. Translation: CASSSYQQISGNTIYF.

The DNA for the CDR3 is TGCAGCGTTGAAGTACTAGTCGGGGAGACCCAGTACTTC. This gives the protein CSVEVLVGETQYF. J is TRBJ2-5 and V is TRBV29-1; maybe TRBD2 (5 bases). Trimming cost V 1 base and J 5 bases, with 11 bases left between them. The CDR3 loop spans 13 amino acids. Germline CDR1 SQVTM, CDR2 ANQGSEA.

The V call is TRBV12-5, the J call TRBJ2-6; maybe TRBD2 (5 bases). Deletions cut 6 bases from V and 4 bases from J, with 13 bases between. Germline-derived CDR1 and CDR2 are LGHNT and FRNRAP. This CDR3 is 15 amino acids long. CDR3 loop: CASGPEGSGANVLTF. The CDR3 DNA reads TGTGCTAGTGGACCCGAGGGATCCGGGGCCAACGTCCTGACTTTC.

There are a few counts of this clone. For the CDR3, the DNA is TGTGCCAGCACTCTCAGCGGGGGTTACGAGCAGTACTTC. Its translation: CASTLSGGYEQYF. This chain joins TRBV6-6 and TRBJ2-7, with 8 nucleotides matching TRBD2. V lost 7 bases, J lost 4 bases, and 6 bases stayed unmatched. In germline, CDR1 is MNHNY, CDR2 SVGAGI (reference sequence). This CDR3 contains 13 residues.

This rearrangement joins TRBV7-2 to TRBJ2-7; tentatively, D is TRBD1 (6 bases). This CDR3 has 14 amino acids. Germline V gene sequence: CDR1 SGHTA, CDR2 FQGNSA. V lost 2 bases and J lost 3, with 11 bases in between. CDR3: CASSLQGTIYEQYF. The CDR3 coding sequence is TGTGCCAGCAGCTTACAGGGGACGATCTACGAGCAGTACTTC. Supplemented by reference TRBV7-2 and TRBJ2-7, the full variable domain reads GAGVSQSPSNKVTEKGKDVELRCDPISGHTALYWYRQSLGQGLEFLIYFQGNSAPDKSGLPSDRFSAERTGGSVSTLTIQRTQQEDSAVYLCASSLQGTIYEQYFGPGTRLTVT.

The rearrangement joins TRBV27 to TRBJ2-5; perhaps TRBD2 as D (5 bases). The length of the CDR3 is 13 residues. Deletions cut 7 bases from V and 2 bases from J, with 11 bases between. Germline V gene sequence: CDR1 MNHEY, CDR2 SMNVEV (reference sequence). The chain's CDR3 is CASTPRAQETQYF. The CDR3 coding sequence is TGTGCCAGCACCCCGAGGGCTCAAGAGACCCAGTACTTC.

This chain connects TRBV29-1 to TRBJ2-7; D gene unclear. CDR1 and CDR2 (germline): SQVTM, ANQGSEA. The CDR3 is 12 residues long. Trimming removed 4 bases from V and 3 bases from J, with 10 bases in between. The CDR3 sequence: CSVAETSYEQYF. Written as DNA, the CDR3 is TGCAGCGTTGCTGAAACCAGCTACGAGCAGTACTTC.

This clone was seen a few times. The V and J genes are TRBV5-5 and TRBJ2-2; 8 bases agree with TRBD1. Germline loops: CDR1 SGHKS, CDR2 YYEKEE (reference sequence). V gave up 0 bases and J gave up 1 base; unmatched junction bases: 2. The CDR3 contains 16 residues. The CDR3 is CASSLDTGGNTGELFF. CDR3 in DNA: TGTGCCAGCAGCTTGGATACAGGGGGGAACACCGGGGAGCTGTTTTTT. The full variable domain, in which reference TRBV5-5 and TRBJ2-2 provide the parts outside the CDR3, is DAGVTQSPTHLIKTRGQQVTLRCSPISGHKSVSWYQQVLGQGPQFIFQYYEKEERGRGNFPDRFSARQFPNYSSELNVNALLLGDSALYLCASSLDTGGNTGELFFGEGSRLTVL.

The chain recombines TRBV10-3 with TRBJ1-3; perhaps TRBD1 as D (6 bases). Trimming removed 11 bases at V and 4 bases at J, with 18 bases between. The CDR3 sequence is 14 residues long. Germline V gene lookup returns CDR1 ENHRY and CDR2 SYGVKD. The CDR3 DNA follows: TGTGCCTCTATTTCGTCGGGGGGCGGAAACACCATATATTTT. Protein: CASISSGGGNTIYF.

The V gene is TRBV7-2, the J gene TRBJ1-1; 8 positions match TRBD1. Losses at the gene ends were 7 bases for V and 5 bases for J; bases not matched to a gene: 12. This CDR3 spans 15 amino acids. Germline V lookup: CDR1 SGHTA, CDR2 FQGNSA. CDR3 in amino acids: CASTFQGARGTEAFF. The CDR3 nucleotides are TGTGCCAGCACCTTCCAGGGGGCGAGAGGAACTGAAGCTTTCTTT.

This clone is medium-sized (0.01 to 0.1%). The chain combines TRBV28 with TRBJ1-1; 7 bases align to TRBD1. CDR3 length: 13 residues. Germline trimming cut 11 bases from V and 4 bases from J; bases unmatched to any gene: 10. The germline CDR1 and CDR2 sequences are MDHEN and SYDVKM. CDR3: CAGARGLGTEAFF. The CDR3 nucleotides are TGTGCCGGGGCGAGGGGGCTGGGCACTGAAGCTTTCTTT. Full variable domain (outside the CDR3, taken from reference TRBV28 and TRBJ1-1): DVKVTQSSRYLVKRTGEKVFLECVQDMDHENMFWYRQDPGLGLRLIYFSYDVKMKEKGDIPEGYSVSREKKERFSLILESASTNQTSMYLCAGARGLGTEAFFGQGTRLTVV.